This note documents a single T cell receptor (beta chain) sequence. Data came from immunoSEQ multiplex PCR; TCRdb stores just in-frame clones and leaves some out. This table has hundreds of thousands of clones, more than 75% appearing once. The sample originates from a study of shared clonotypes between healthy human individuals. The V segment lost 4 bases and the J segment 9 bases; nucleotides outside the gene matches: 6. The CDR3 loop spans 15 amino acids. Germline assignment: CDR1 SQVTM and CDR2 ANQGSEA. This TCR was sampled from a woman aged 40 to 50 in good health. Some clones in this sample may be carry-over from other donors' samples. The gene calls are TRBV29-1 and TRBJ2-1; TRBD2 matches 16 bases. Sequencing was done on a sample of PBMCs. The CDR3 spells CSVALGLAGGFEQFF. CDR3 sequence (DNA): TGCAGCGTTGCCCTGGGACTAGCGGGAGGGTTTGAGCAGTTCTTC.